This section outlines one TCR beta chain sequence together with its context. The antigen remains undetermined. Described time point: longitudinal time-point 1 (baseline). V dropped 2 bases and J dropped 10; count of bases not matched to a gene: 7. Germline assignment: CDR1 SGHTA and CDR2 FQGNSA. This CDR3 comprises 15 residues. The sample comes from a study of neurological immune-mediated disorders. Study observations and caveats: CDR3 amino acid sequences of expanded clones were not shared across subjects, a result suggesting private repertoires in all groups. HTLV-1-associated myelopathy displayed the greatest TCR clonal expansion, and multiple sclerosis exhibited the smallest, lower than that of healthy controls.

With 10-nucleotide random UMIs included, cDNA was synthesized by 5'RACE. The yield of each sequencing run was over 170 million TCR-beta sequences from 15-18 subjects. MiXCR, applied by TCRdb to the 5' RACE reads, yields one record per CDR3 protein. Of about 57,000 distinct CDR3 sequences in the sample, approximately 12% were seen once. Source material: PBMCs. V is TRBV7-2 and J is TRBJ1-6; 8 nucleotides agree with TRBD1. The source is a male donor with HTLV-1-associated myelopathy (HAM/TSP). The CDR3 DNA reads TGTGCCAGCAGCTTACAGGGGGCGCGGCACTCACCCCTCCACTTT. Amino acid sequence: CASSLQGARHSPLHF.